The entry below describes one T cell receptor (beta chain). The data stem from a study of siplizumab effects on memory and regulatory T cells. Clones were sequenced by immunoSEQ multiplex PCR, and TCRdb holds only the in-frame ones, with some missing. The data hold roughly 50,000 clones, with more than 85% observed a single time. The CDR3 covers 14 residues. CDR1 and CDR2 from the germline V gene are SQVTM and ANQGSEA. V was pared by 1 base and J by 5 bases, with 0 bases of the junction left unmatched. The clonotype was recovered from a human donor in good health. The genes are TRBV29-1 and TRBJ2-1, with 12 bases identical to TRBD2. The specimen was naive CD8+ T cells sorted from blood. This CDR3 reads CSVEGLAGDNEQFF. The DNA of the CDR3 is TGCAGCGTTGAAGGACTAGCGGGGGACAATGAGCAGTTCTTC.